This T cell receptor (beta chain) emerged from a study of T cell responses to AZD1222 COVID-19 vaccine. Germline values: CDR1 MDHEN, CDR2 SYDVKM. The CDR3 is 13 residues long. V dropped 6 bases and J dropped 6 bases, with 12 bases sitting between them. A single count supports this clone. Data came from immunoSEQ multiplex PCR; TCRdb stores just in-frame clones and leaves some out. Of 130,000 to 150,000 clones in the sample, around 88% are singletons; the top ten hold roughly 16%. The chain combines TRBV28 with TRBJ2-1; a possible D gene is TRBD2 (6 bases). The material sequenced was peripheral blood, taken on day 0 of AZD1222 vaccination. This receptor was obtained from an adult in good health. In DNA, the CDR3 is TGTGCCAGCAGACCGACTAGTATCAATGAGCAGTTCTTC. It translates to CASRPTSINEQFF.